The T cell receptor beta chain under discussion was sequenced for a study of T-cell memory formation after mild COVID-19. Study-level findings and limits: CD4/CD8 balance characterized clones contracting day 15 to 85, and CD4+ skew characterized later expanders.

The 5'RACE method, run with constant-segment primers, produced TCR alpha and TCR beta cDNA libraries (carrying sample barcodes and UMIs). TCRdb reprocessed the 5' RACE reads with MiXCR, giving one entry per CDR3 protein. The profile shows around 450,000 distinct CDR3 sequences, around 18% of them singletons. This clonotype was picked up a small number of times. The target antigen is unknown. This CDR3 is built from 15 residues. V dropped 6 bases and J dropped 5; count of bases not matched to a gene: 12. Germline V lookup: CDR1 DFQATT, CDR2 SNEGSKA (reference sequence). The receptor's source is an adult woman who had mild COVID-19 (a few samples of this study predate the infection). Cell type and time point are not known. The source material was PBMCs or a T cell subset sorted from them (not recorded which). The chain joins TRBV20-1 to TRBJ2-3, with 9 bases lining up with TRBD1. The CDR3 sequence: CSAANTGGSGDTQYF. DNA for the CDR3: TGCAGTGCCGCTAACACAGGGGGCTCTGGAGATACGCAGTATTTT.